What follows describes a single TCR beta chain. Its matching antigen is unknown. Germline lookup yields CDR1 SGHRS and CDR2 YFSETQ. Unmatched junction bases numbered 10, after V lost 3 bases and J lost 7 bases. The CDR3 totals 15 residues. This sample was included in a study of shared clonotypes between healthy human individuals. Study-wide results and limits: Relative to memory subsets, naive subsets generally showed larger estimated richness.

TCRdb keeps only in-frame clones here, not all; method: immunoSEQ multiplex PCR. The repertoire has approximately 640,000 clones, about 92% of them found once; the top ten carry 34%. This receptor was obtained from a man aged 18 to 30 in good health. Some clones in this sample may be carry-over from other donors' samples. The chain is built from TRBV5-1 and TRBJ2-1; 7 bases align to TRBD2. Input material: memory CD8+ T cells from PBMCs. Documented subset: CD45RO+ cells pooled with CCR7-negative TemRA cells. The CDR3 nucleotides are TGCGCCAGCAGCTGGAGCGCGGGAGACCCGAATGAGCAGTTCTTC. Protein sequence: CASSWSAGDPNEQFF.